This paragraph covers one T cell receptor (beta chain) sequence. The target antigen is unknown. The data belong to a study of T-cell reconstitution after alpha-beta-depleted transplantation in children. General observations from the study: Approximately two months post-transplant, alpha-beta T cells reportedly originated from several hundred expanded graft clones. Elevated TCRbeta diversity at day 60 was traced, in some patients, to surviving recipient T cells and thymic progenitors.

Germline V gene sequence: CDR1 SGDLS, CDR2 YYNGEE. V gave up 0 bases and J gave up 2 bases, with 9 bases separating them. CDR3 length equals 15 residues. Preparation of the TCRbeta library used unique molecular identifiers. MiXCR, applied by TCRdb to the PCR reads, yields one record per CDR3 protein. Of hundreds of thousands of distinct CDR3 sequences in the sample, 13% were seen once. Sequenced material: PBMCs, taken before TCRalphabeta/CD19-depleted stem cell transplant. The chain carries TRBV9 and TRBJ1-3; unclear D gene. The origin of this receptor is a girl aged 2-10 years with congenital amegakaryocytic thrombocytopenia, due to receive a stem cell transplant. The CDR3 sequence is CASSVVPGTGNTIYF. In DNA form, the CDR3 reads TGTGCCAGCAGCGTAGTTCCGGGGACTGGAAACACCATATATTTT.